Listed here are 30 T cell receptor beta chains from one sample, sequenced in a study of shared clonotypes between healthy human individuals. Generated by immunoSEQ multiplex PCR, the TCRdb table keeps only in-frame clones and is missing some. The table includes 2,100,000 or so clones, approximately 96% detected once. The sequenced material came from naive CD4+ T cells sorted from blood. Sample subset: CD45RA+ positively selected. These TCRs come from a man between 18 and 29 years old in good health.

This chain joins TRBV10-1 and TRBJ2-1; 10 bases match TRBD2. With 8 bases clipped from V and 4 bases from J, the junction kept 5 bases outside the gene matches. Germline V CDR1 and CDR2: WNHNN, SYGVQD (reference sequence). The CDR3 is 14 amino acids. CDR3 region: CASSTSGVYNEQFF. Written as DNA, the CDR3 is TGCGCCAGCTCTACTAGCGGGGTTTACAATGAGCAGTTCTTC.

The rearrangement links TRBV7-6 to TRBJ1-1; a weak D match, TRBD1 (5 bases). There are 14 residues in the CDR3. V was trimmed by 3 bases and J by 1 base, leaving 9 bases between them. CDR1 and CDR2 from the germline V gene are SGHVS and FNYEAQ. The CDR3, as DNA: TGTGCCAGCAGCTTTAACGGGGCGAACACTGAAGCTTTCTTT. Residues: CASSFNGANTEAFF. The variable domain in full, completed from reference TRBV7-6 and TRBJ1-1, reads GAGVSQSPRYKVTKRGQDVALRCDPISGHVSLYWYRQALGQGPEFLTYFNYEAQQDKSGLPNDRFSAERPEGSISTLTIQRTEQRDSAMYRCASSFNGANTEAFFGQGTRLTVV.

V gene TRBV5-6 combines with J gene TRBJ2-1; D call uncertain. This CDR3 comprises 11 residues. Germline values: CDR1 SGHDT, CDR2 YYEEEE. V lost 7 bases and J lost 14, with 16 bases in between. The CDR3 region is CASQKGLREFF. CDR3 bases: TGTGCCAGCCAAAAGGGCCTTAGAGAGTTCTTC.

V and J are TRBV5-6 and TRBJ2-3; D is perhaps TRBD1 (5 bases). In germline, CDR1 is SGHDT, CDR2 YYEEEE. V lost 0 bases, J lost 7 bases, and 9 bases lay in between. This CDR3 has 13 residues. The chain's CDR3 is CASSLGQGNTQYF. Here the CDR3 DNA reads TGTGCCAGCAGCTTGGGGCAGGGAAATACGCAGTATTTT.

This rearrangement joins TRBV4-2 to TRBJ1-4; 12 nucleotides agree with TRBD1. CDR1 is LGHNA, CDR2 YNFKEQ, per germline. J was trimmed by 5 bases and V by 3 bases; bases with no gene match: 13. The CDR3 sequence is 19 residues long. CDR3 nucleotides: TGTGCCAGCAGCCAGACCGGGACAGGGGGCGCTGGGTTGAATGAAAAACTGTTTTTT. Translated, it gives CASSQTGTGGAGLNEKLFF.

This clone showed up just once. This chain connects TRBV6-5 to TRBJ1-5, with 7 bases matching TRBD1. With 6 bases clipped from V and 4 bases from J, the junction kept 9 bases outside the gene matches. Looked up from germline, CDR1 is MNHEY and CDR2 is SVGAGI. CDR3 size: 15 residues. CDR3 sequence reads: CASRSGTVSNQPQHF. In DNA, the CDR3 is TGTGCCAGCAGATCCGGGACAGTCTCAAATCAGCCCCAGCATTTT.

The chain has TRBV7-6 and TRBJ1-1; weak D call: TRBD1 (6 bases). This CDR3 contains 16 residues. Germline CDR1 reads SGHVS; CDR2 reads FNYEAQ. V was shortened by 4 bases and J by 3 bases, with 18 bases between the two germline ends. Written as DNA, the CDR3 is TGTGCCAGCAGCTCCGGGTGGGGGGGCAAGGACACTGAAGCTTTCTTT. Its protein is CASSSGWGGKDTEAFF.

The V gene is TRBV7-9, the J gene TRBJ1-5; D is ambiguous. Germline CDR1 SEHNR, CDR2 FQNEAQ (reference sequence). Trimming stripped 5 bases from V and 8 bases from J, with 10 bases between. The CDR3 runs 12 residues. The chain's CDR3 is CASSRVVEPQHF. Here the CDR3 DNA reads TGTGCCAGCAGCCGAGTAGTGGAGCCCCAGCATTTT.

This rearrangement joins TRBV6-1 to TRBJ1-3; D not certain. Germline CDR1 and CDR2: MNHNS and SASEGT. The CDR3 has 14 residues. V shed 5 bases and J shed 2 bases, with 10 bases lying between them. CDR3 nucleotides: TGTGCCAGCAGTAACCGACCAACTGGAAACACCATATATTTT. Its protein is CASSNRPTGNTIYF.

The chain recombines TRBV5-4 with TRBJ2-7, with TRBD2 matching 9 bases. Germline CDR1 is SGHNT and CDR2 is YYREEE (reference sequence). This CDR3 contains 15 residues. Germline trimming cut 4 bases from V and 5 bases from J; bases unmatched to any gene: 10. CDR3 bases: TGTGCCAGCAGCCTGCGGGGTAGCGGGAGCCACGAGCAGTACTTC. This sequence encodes CASSLRGSGSHEQYF.

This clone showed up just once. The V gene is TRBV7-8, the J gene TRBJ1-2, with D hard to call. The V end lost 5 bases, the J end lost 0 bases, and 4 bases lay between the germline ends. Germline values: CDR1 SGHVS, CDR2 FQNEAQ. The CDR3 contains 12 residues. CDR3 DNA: TGTGCCAGCAGCCCTACTAACTATGGCTACACCTTC. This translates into CASSPTNYGYTF.

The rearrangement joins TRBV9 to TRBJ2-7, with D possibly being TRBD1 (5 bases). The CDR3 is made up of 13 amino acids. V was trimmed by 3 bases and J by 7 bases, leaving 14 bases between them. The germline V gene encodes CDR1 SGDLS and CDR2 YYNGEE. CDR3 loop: CASSEGLSGEQYF. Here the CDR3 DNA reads TGTGCCAGCAGCGAGGGCCTTTCAGGGGAGCAGTACTTC.

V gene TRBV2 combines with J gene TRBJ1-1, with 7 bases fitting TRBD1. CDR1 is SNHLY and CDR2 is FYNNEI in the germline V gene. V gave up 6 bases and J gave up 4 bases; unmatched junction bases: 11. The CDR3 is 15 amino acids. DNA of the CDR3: TGTGCCAGCAGCGGAAAGTGGCAGGGGGGCACTGAAGCTTTCTTT. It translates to CASSGKWQGGTEAFF.

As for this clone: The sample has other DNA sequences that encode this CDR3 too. CDR3 DNA: TGTGCTAGTGGTTCCACGGGGGGCAATGAGCAGTTCTTC. Protein product: CASGSTGGNEQFF. The chain couples TRBV12-5 to TRBJ2-1, with 7 bases identical to TRBD2. Germline assignment: CDR1 LGHNT and CDR2 FRNRAP. V gave up 4 bases and J gave up 6 bases; unmatched junction bases: 3. The CDR3 consists of 13 residues. The full variable domain, rest sourced from reference TRBV12-5 and TRBJ2-1, is DARVTQTPRHKVTEMGQEVTMRCQPILGHNTVFWYRQTMMQGLELLAYFRNRAPLDDSGMPKDRFSAEMPDATLATLKIQPSEPRDSAVYFCASGSTGGNEQFFGPGTRLTVL.

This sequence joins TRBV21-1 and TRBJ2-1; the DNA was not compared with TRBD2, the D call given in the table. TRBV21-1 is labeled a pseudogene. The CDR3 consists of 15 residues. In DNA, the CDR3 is TGTGCCAGCAGCGCAGCGGGGGAGCCCTACAATGAGCAGTTCTTC. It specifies CASSAAGEPYNEQFF.

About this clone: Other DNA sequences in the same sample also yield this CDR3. As DNA, the CDR3 is TGTGCCAGCAGAACTGGGACAGATTATGGCTACACCTTC. Translating gives CASRTGTDYGYTF. The chain has TRBV6-1 and TRBJ1-2, with 7 bases lining up with TRBD1. V was clipped by 6 bases and J by 5 bases; unmatched bases: 6. Germline values: CDR1 MNHNS, CDR2 SASEGT. The CDR3 is 13 residues long.

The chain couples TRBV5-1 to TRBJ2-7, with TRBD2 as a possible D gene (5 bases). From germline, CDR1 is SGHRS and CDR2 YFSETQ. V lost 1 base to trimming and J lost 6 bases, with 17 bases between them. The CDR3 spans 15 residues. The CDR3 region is CASSLPSGVVGEQYF. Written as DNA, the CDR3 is TGCGCCAGCAGCTTGCCTTCCGGGGTTGTGGGCGAGCAGTACTTC. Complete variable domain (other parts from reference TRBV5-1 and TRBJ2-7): KAGVTQTPRYLIKTRGQQVTLSCSPISGHRSVSWYQQTPGQGLQFLFEYFSETQRNKGNFPGRFSGRQFSNSRSEMNVSTLELGDSALYLCASSLPSGVVGEQYFGPGTRLTVT.

In nucleotides, the CDR3 is TGCGCCAGCAGCCCCGGGACTAGCGGGAGCTACACCGGGGAGCTGTTTTTT. Its protein is CASSPGTSGSYTGELFF. V usage is TRBV4-3 and J usage is TRBJ2-2, with 14 positions matching TRBD2. The J segment lost 3 bases and the V segment lost 4 bases, leaving 4 bases of the junction unmatched. Per germline, CDR1 LGHNA and CDR2 YSLEER. CDR3 length: 17 residues.

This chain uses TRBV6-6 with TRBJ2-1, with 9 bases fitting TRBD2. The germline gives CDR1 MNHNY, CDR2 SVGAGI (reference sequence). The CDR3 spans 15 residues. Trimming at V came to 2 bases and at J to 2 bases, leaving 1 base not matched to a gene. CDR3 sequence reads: CASSYAGGAYNEQFF. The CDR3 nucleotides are TGTGCCAGCAGTTACGCGGGGGGGGCCTACAATGAGCAGTTCTTC.

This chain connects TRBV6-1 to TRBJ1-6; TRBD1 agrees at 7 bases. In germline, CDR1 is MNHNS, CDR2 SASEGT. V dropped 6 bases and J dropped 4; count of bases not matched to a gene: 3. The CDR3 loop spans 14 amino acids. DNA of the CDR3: TGTGCCAGCAGAAGACAGGGTTATAATTCACCCCTCCACTTT. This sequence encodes CASRRQGYNSPLHF.

The CDR3, as DNA: TGTGCCAGCTCGCCCGACAGGAGTAATTCACCCCTCCACTTT. Translated: CASSPDRSNSPLHF. The chain is built from TRBV18 and TRBJ1-6, with a tentative D call TRBD1 (6 bases). Germline CDR1 is KGHSH and CDR2 is LQKENI. This CDR3 spans 14 amino acids. V was cut by 6 bases and J by 6 bases, with 12 bases left in between.

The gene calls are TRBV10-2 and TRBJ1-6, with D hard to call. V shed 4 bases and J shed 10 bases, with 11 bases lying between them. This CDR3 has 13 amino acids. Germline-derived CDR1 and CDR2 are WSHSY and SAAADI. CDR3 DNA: TGCGCCAGCAGTGCCATCAGCGGGTCACCCCTCCACTTT. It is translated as CASSAISGSPLHF.

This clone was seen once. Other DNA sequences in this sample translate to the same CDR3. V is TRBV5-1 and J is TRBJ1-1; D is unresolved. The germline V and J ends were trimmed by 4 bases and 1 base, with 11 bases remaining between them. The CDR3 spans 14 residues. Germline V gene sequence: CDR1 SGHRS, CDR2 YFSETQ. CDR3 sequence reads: CASSRQGPNTEAFF. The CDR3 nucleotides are TGCGCCAGCAGCCGACAAGGGCCGAACACTGAAGCTTTCTTT.

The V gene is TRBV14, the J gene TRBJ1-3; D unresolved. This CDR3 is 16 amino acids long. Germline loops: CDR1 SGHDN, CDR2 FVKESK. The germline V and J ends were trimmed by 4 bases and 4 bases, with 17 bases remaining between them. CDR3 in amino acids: CASSLGLTSLGNTIYF. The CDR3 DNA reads TGTGCCAGCAGCCTCGGACTGACATCCTTGGGAAACACCATATATTTT. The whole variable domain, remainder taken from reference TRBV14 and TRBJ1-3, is EAGVTQFPSHSVIEKGQTVTLRCDPISGHDNLYWYRRVMGKEIKFLLHFVKESKQDESGMPNNRFLAERTGGTYSTLKVQPAELEDSGVYFCASSLGLTSLGNTIYFGEGSWLTVV.

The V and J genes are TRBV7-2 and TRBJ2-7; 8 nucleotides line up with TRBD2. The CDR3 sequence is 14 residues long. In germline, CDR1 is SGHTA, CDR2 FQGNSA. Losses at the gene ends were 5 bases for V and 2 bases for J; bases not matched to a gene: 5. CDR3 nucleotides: TGTGCCAGCAGCATTTCGGGGGGGCCCTACGAGCAGTACTTC. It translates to CASSISGGPYEQYF.

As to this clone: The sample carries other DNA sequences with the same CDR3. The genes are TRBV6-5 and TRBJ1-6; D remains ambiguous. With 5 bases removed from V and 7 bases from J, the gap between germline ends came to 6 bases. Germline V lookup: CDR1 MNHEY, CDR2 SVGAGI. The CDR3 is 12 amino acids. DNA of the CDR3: TGTGCCAGCAGTCTACTAAATTCACCCCTCCACTTT. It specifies CASSLLNSPLHF.

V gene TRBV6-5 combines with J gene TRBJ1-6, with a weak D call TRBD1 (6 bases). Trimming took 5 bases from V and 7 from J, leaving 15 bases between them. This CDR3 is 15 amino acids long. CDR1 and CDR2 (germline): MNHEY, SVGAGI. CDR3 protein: CASSPATGQNSPLHF. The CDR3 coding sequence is TGTGCCAGCAGTCCCGCGACAGGTCAGAATTCACCCCTCCACTTT.

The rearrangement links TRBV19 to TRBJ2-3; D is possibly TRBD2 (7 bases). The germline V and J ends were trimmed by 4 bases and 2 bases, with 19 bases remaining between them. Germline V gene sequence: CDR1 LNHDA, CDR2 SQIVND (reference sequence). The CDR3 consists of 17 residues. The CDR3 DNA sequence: TGTGCCAGTAGTAAAAGGGGGGGGACGGAGAACACAGATACGCAGTATTTT. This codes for CASSKRGGTENTDTQYF. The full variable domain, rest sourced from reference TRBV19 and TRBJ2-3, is DGGITQSPKYLFRKEGQNVTLSCEQNLNHDAMYWYRQDPGQGLRLIYYSQIVNDFQKGDIAEGYSVSREKKESFPLTVTSAQKNPTAFYLCASSKRGGTENTDTQYFGPGTRLTVL.

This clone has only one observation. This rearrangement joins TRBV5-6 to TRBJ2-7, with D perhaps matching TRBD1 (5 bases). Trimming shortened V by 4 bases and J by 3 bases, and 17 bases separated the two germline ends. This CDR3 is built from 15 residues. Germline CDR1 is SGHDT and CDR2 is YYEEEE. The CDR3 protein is CASSHSTGHFYEQYF. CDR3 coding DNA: TGTGCCAGCAGCCACTCGACTGGACACTTCTACGAGCAGTACTTC.

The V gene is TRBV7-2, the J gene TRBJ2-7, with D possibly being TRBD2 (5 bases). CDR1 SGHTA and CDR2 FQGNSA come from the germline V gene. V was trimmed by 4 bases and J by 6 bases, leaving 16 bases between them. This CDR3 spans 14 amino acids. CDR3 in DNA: TGTGCCAGCAGCTCTGGACTGTCTTCGGGCGAGCAGTACTTC. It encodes CASSSGLSSGEQYF. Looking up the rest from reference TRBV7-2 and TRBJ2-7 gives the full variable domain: GAGVSQSPSNKVTEKGKDVELRCDPISGHTALYWYRQSLGQGLEFLIYFQGNSAPDKSGLPSDRFSAERTGGSVSTLTIQRTQQEDSAVYLCASSSGLSSGEQYFGPGTRLTVT.